This T cell receptor (beta chain) was obtained from a study of blood T cell repertoires in COVID-19. Study-wide context: Samples of COVID-19 (acute and convalescent) were obtained from the United States, Italy and Spain. Nucleic acid was either cDNA or gDNA, and it came from T cells, B-cell-depleted T cells, or PBMCs.

J lost 1 base, V lost 2 bases, and 12 bases had no gene match. The CDR3 totals 18 residues. Per the germline V gene, CDR1 is LGHNA and CDR2 is YSLEER. The protocol was immunoSEQ multiplex PCR, while the TCRdb copy is restricted to in-frame clones and leaves out a portion. Of 100,000 to 150,000 clones in the sample, more than 75% are singletons; the top ten hold about 2.1%. The chain is built from TRBV4-3 and TRBJ2-7; 9 bases line up with TRBD1. The source of this sequence is a man in his sixties or seventies with active COVID-19. The sample was peripheral blood. The CDR3 DNA reads as TGCGCCAGCAGCCAACTCGCCGGGACGGGGACAGGGTCCTACGAGCAGTACTTC. Translation gives CASSQLAGTGTGSYEQYF.